The 3 T cell receptor beta chains presented below share a single source sample, sequenced in a study of cytomegalovirus exposure and HLA in healthy donors. The PCR ran on 60 Vbeta and 13 Jbeta primers. Profiling relied on immunoSEQ multiplex PCR, and the TCRdb table lists in-frame clones only, not all of them. The sample lists 150,000 to 200,000 clones; around 80% were seen once. The specimen sequenced was PBMCs. Receptors were obtained from a woman aged 30 to 39 in good health and CMV-seronegative.

The chain combines TRBV9 with TRBJ2-2; D not certain. Trimming stripped 4 bases from V and 2 bases from J, with 3 bases between. CDR1 is SGDLS, CDR2 YYNGEE, per germline. The CDR3 is 12 amino acids. For the CDR3, the DNA is TGTGCCAGCAGCCCTAACACCGGGGAGCTGTTTTTT. It specifies CASSPNTGELFF.

The chain carries TRBV5-1 and TRBJ2-5; a weak D match, TRBD1 (5 bases). Germline V gives CDR1 SGHRS, CDR2 YFSETQ. With 1 base removed from V and 2 bases from J, the gap between germline ends came to 9 bases. CDR3 size: 14 residues. The CDR3: CASSLLGAQETQYF. The CDR3 bases are TGCGCCAGCAGCTTGTTAGGGGCTCAAGAGACCCAGTACTTC.

V and J are TRBV4-3 and TRBJ1-2; a weak D match, TRBD1 (5 bases). The CDR3 totals 15 residues. V dropped 3 bases and J dropped 5 bases, with 16 bases sitting between them. Germline CDR1 and CDR2: LGHNA and YSLEER. Here the CDR3 reads CASSHPGTGLYGYTF. Written as DNA, the CDR3 is TGCGCCAGCAGCCACCCCGGGACGGGACTTTATGGCTACACCTTC.